This TCR beta chain is from a study of CD8 T cells in ankylosing spondylitis. Comment on this clonotype: The antigen is undetermined.

Study findings and constraints: A TCR beta motif of roughly eight highly homologous variants seemed to mark ankylosing spondylitis blood. From matched ankylosing spondylitis synovial fluid, disease-linked clones were reportedly recovered at significantly enriched levels. Disease-associated clones were CD8+ and fairly uncommon in peripheral blood. A number of the motif variants had already been described in reactive arthritis synovial fluid and blood.

Per the germline V gene, CDR1 is KGHSH and CDR2 is LQKENI. The V gene end was trimmed by 0 bases and the J gene end by 9 bases; junction bases not matched to a gene: 5. The length of the CDR3 is 14 residues. Using quantitative 5'-RACE with molecular barcodes, the authors made TCR beta libraries. TCRdb re-analysed the 5' RACE reads in MiXCR, keeping a single row per CDR3 protein. The data show more than 650,000 distinct CDR3 sequences, with around 11% seen just once and approximately 0.46% held by the top ten. The sequence was obtained from a male donor with ankylosing spondylitis. This chain uses TRBV18 with TRBJ2-1, with 7 bases lining up with TRBD2. The sample was blood, either unsorted or a sorted T cell fraction (not recorded which). DNA for the CDR3: TGTGCCAGCTCACCACCAGGACTAGTAGGTGAGCAGTTCTTC. It is translated as CASSPPGLVGEQFF.